This TCR beta chain was sequenced in a study of OX40 agonist ivuxolimab in advanced cancers. Study-wide background: As their treatment, patients were administered ivuxolimab, an agonistic anti-OX40 (CD134) antibody. Study-level points and caveats: The investigators did not determine what antigen specificity the expanded peripheral T cells had.

Sequencing used immunoSEQ multiplex PCR; TCRdb keeps in-frame clones, though not all of them. The sample carries under 65,000 clones, approximately 90% recorded once. CDR1 and CDR2 (germline): SNHLY, FYNNEI. The CDR3 spans 13 residues. V lost 4 bases and J 4 bases, leaving 10 bases between the germline ends. With respect to this clone: Antigen unknown.

This rearrangement joins TRBV2 to TRBJ1-2, with D uncertain. The material was CD4+ or CD8+ T cells sorted from blood, obtained in a trial of the OX40 agonist ivuxolimab. This clonotype was sampled from an adult with an advanced solid tumor such as melanoma, head and neck, liver or kidney cancer. CDR3 residues: CASSGSQTYGYTF. The CDR3 DNA reads as TGTGCCAGCAGTGGTTCCCAGACCTATGGCTACACCTTC.